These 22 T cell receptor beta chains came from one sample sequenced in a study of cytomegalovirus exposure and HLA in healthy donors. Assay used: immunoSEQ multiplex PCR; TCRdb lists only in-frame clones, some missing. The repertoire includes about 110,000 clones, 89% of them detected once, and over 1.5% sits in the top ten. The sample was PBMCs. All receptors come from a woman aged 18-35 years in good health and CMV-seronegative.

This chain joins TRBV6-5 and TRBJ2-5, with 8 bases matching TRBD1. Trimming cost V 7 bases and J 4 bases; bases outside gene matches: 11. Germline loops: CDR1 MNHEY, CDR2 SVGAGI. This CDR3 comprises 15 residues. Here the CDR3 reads CASILSPGQVETQYF. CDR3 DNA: TGTGCCAGCATATTAAGTCCGGGACAGGTAGAGACCCAGTACTTC.

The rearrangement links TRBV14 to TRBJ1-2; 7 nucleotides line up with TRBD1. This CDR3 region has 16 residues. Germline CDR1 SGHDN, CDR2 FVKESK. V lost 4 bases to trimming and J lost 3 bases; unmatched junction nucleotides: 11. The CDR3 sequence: CASSLYAQGNYYGYTF. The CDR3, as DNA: TGTGCCAGCAGCCTCTACGCACAGGGGAACTACTATGGCTACACCTTC.

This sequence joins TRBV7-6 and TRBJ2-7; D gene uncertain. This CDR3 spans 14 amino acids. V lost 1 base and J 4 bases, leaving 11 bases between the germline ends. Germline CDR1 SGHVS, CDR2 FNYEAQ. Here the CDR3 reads CASSLGVPGYEQYF. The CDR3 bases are TGTGCCAGCAGCTTAGGAGTTCCAGGTTACGAGCAGTACTTC.

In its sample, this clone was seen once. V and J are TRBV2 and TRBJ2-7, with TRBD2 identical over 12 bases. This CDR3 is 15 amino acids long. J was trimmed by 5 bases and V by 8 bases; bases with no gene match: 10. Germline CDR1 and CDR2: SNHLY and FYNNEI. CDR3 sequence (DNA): TGTGCCAGCGCGATGACTAGCGGGAGCTTAGACGAGCAGTACTTC. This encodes CASAMTSGSLDEQYF.

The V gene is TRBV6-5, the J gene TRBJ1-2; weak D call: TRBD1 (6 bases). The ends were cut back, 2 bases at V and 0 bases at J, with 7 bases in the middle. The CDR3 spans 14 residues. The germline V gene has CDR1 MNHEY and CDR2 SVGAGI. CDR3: CASSYQGTNYGYTF. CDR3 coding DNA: TGTGCCAGCAGTTACCAGGGGACTAACTATGGCTACACCTTC.

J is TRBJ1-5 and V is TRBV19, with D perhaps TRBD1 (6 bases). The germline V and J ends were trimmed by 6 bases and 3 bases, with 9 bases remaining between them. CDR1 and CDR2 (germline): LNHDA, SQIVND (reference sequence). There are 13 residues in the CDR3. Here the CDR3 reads CASRGQPNQPQHF. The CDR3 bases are TGTGCCAGTAGAGGACAGCCCAATCAGCCCCAGCATTTT.

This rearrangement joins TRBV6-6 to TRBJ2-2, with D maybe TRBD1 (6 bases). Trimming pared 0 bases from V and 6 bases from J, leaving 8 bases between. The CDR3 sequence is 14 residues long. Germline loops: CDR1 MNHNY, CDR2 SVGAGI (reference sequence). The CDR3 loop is CASSYSGAPGELFF. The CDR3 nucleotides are TGTGCCAGCAGTTACTCGGGGGCCCCCGGGGAGCTGTTTTTT.

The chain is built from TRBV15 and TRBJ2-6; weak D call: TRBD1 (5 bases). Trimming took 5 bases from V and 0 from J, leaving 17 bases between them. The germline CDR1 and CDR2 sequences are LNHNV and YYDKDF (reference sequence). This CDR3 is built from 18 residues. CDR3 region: CATSLRQYRHSGANVLTF. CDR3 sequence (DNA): TGTGCCACCAGCTTACGACAGTACCGGCACTCTGGGGCCAACGTCCTGACTTTC.

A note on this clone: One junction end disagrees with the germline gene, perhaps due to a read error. CDR3 coding DNA: TGTGCTAGCAGCTTAGCGACAGGGGAAGGCTACACCTTC. Translating it yields CASSLATGEGYTF. J is TRBJ1-2 and V is TRBV7-7; 8 nucleotides align to TRBD1. This CDR3 contains 13 residues. CDR1 is SSHAT and CDR2 is FNYEAQ in the germline V gene (reference sequence).

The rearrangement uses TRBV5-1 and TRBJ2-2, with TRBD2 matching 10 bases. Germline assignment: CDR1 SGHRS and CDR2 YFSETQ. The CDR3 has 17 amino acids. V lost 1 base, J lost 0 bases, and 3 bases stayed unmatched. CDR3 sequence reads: CASSLTSGATNTGELFF. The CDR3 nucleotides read TGCGCCAGCAGCTTGACTAGCGGGGCTACGAACACCGGGGAGCTGTTTTTT. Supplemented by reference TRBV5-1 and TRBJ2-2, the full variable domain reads KAGVTQTPRYLIKTRGQQVTLSCSPISGHRSVSWYQQTPGQGLQFLFEYFSETQRNKGNFPGRFSGRQFSNSRSEMNVSTLELGDSALYLCASSLTSGATNTGELFFGEGSRLTVL.

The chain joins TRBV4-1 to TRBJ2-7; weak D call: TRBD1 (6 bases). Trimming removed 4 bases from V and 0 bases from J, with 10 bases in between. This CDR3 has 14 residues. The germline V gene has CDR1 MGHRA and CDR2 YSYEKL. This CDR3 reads CASSRRQDSYEQYF. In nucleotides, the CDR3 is TGCGCCAGCAGCCGCCGACAGGACTCCTACGAGCAGTACTTC.

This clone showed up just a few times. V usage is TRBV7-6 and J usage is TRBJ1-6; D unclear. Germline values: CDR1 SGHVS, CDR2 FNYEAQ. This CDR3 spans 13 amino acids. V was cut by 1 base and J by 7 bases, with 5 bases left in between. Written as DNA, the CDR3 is TGTGCCAGCAGCTTAGGGGCGAATTCACCCCTCCACTTT. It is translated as CASSLGANSPLHF.

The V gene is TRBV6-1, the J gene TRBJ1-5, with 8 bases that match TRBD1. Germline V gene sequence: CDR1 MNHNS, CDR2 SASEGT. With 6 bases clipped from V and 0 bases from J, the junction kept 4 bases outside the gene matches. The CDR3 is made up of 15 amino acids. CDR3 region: CASRSTGASNQPQHF. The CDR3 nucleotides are TGTGCCAGCAGATCGACAGGGGCTAGCAATCAGCCCCAGCATTTT.

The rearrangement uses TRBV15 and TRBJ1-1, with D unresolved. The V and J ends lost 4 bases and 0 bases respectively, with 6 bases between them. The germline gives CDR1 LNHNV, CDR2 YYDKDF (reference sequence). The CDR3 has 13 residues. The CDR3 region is CATSNRVNTEAFF. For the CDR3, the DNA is TGTGCCACCAGCAATCGGGTGAACACTGAAGCTTTCTTT. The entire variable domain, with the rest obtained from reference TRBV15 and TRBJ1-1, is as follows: DAMVIQNPRYQVTQFGKPVTLSCSQTLNHNVMYWYQQKSSQAPKLLFHYYDKDFNNEADTPDNFQSRRPNTSFCFLDIRSPGLGDTAMYLCATSNRVNTEAFFGQGTRLTVV.

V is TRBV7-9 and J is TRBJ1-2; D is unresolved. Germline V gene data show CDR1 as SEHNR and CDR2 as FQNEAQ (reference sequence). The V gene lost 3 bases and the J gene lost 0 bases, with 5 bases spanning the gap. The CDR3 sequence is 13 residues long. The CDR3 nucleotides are TGTGCCAGCAGCTTGGAGACTAACTATGGCTACACCTTC. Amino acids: CASSLETNYGYTF.

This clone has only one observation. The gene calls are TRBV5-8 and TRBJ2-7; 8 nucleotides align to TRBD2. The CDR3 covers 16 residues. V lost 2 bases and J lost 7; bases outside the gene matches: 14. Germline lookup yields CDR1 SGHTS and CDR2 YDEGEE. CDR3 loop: CASSFYGGAPPGEQYF. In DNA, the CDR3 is TGTGCCAGCAGCTTTTACGGGGGGGCCCCGCCGGGGGAGCAGTACTTC. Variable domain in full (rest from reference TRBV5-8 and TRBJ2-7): EAGVTQSPTHLIKTRGQQATLRCSPISGHTSVYWYQQALGLGLQFLLWYDEGEERNRGNFPPRFSGRQFPNYSSELNVNALELEDSALYLCASSFYGGAPPGEQYFGPGTRLTVT.

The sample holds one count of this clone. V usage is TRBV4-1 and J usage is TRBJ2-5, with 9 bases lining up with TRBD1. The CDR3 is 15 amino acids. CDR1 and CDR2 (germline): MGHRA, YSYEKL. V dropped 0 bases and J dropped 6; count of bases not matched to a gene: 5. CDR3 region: CASSQDPGTGQTQYF. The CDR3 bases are TGCGCCAGCAGCCAAGACCCCGGGACAGGGCAGACCCAGTACTTC.

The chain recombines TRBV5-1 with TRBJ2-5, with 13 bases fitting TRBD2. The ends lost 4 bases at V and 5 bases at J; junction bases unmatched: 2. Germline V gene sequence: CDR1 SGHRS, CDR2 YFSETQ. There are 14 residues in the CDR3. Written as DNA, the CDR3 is TGCGCCAGCAGCCGGACTAGCGGGAGTGAGACCCAGTACTTC. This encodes CASSRTSGSETQYF. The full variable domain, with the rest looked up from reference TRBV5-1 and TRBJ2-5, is KAGVTQTPRYLIKTRGQQVTLSCSPISGHRSVSWYQQTPGQGLQFLFEYFSETQRNKGNFPGRFSGRQFSNSRSEMNVSTLELGDSALYLCASSRTSGSETQYFGPGTRLLVL.

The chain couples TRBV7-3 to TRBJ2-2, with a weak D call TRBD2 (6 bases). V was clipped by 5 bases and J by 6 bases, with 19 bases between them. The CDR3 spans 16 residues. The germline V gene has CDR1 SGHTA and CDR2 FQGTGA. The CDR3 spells CASSPFRLEVAGELFF. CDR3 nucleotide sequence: TGTGCCAGCAGCCCCTTTAGACTAGAGGTGGCCGGGGAGCTGTTTTTT. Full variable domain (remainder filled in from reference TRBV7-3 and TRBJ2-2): GAGVSQTPSNKVTEKGKYVELRCDPISGHTALYWYRQSLGQGPEFLIYFQGTGAADDSGLPNDRFFAVRPEGSVSTLKIQRTERGDSAVYLCASSPFRLEVAGELFFGEGSRLTVL.

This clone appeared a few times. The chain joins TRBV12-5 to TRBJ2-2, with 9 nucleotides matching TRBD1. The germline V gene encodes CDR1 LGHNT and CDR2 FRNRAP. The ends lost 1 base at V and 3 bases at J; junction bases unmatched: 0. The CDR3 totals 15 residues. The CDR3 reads CASGLGTGDTGELFF. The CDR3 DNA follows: TGTGCTAGTGGTTTGGGGACAGGGGACACCGGGGAGCTGTTTTTT.

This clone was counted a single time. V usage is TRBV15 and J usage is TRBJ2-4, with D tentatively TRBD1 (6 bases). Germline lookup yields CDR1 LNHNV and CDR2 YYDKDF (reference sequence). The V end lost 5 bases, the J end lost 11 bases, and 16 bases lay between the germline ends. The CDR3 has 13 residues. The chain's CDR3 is CATSPRTDALQYF. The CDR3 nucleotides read TGTGCCACCAGCCCCAGGACAGACGCACTTCAGTACTTC.

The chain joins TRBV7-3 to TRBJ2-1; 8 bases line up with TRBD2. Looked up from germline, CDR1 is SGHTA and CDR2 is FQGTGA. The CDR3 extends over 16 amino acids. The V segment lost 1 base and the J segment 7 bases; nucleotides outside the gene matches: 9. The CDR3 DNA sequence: TGTGCCAGCAGCTTAAAGTTCCGGCTAGCGGGTAATGAGCAGTTCTTC. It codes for CASSLKFRLAGNEQFF.